Here is one T cell receptor (beta chain) with its context. Its antigen is not known. These data originate in a study of cytotoxic CD8 clonotypes in ibrutinib-treated CLL. Looking at the study overall: Samples averaged approximately 260,000 productive templates and 80,000 to 100,000 productive rearrangements.

Study-wide results and limits: Private clonotypes, not public ones, expanded at ibrutinib response. Lymph node repertoires were not studied, and sampling times were unmatched. The clonality went up when patients responded to ibrutinib and dropped back toward baseline at progression.

Some clones are missing from TCRdb's copy, which holds only in-frame ones; the method was immunoSEQ multiplex PCR. The profile shows roughly 250,000 clones, 70% of them singletons. This TCR derives from a human donor with chronic lymphocytic leukemia. The material was PBMCs, obtained after 24 months of ibrutinib treatment.

This chain's CDR3 is CSVERDTLGGENEQFF. The CDR3, as DNA: TGCAGCGTTGAAAGAGATACCCTGGGGGGGGAAAATGAGCAGTTCTTC. The V and J genes are TRBV29-1 and TRBJ2-1; 7 nucleotides agree with TRBD2. The trim removed 2 bases at V and 7 bases at J, leaving 14 bases unmatched. This CDR3 has 16 amino acids. From germline, CDR1 is SQVTM and CDR2 ANQGSEA.